These T cell receptor beta chains were read from a single sample in a study of human T cells and chemical hapten exposure. A single record per CDR3 protein comes from TCRdb applying MiXCR to the RACE reads. The sample has tens of thousands of distinct CDR3 sequences; approximately 10% are singletons. The starting material was whole blood, obtained in connection with sensitization to the hapten diphenylcyclopropenone (DPC). These receptors were taken from a woman aged 50 to 60 with alopecia areata. Some clones in this sample may be carry-over from other donors' samples. The conserved cysteine and the conserved F or W are not part of the CDR3 here. The D gene is left open where the match is weak.

j_call: TRBJ1-1
cdr3_length: 13
v_call: TRBV11-2
d_call: TRBD1
cdr3_aa: ASSFIGTGSREAF

j_call: TRBJ1-3
cdr3_length: 11
v_call: TRBV6-5
d_call: -
cdr3_aa: ATKTGSGNTIY

j_call: TRBJ2-7
cdr3_length: 10
v_call: TRBV27
d_call: -
cdr3_aa: ASRGGPGEQY

j_call: TRBJ1-4
cdr3_length: 13
v_call: TRBV18
d_call: TRBD1
cdr3_aa: ASSPRTGGTEKLF

j_call: TRBJ1-6
cdr3_length: 12
v_call: TRBV20-1
d_call: -
cdr3_aa: SARQGRYNSPLH

j_call: TRBJ2-7
cdr3_length: 13
v_call: TRBV5-1
d_call: -
cdr3_aa: ASSLAGTNSYEQY

j_call: TRBJ2-1
cdr3_length: 13
v_call: TRBV20-1
d_call: -
cdr3_aa: SARPLEGTHNEQF

j_call: TRBJ1-5
cdr3_length: 12
v_call: TRBV6-6
d_call: -
cdr3_aa: ASSYESLWQPQH

j_call: TRBJ2-7
cdr3_length: 13
v_call: TRBV14
d_call: TRBD1
cdr3_aa: ASSPLDRGRHEQY

j_call: TRBJ1-1
cdr3_length: 11
v_call: TRBV3-1
d_call: -
cdr3_aa: ASSLVGDTEAF

j_call: TRBJ1-1
cdr3_length: 13
v_call: TRBV7-9
d_call: -
cdr3_aa: ASSVGQNMNTEAF

j_call: TRBJ1-5
cdr3_length: 15
v_call: TRBV19
d_call: TRBD1
cdr3_aa: ASSIGTGLKSNQPQH

j_call: TRBJ1-5
cdr3_length: 11
v_call: TRBV19
d_call: -
cdr3_aa: ATTQNFNQPQH

j_call: TRBJ2-1
cdr3_length: 12
v_call: TRBV29-1
d_call: -
cdr3_aa: SVAWGSSYNEQF

j_call: TRBJ1-2
cdr3_length: 14
v_call: TRBV7-2
d_call: TRBD1
cdr3_aa: ASSLVGDSYFYGYT

j_call: TRBJ2-2
cdr3_length: 11
v_call: TRBV29-1
d_call: -
cdr3_aa: SVVGTNTGELF

j_call: TRBJ2-3
cdr3_length: 14
v_call: TRBV11-2
d_call: -
cdr3_aa: ASSSRLTTPTDTQY

j_call: TRBJ2-5
cdr3_length: 12
v_call: TRBV6-5
d_call: -
cdr3_aa: ASSYIGLTETQY